The clone carrying this T cell receptor beta chain was observed a single time. Trimming pared 0 bases from V and 0 bases from J, leaving 13 bases between. Germline assignment: CDR1 SGHNT and CDR2 YYREEE (reference sequence). The CDR3 loop spans 16 amino acids. Clones were sequenced by immunoSEQ multiplex PCR, and TCRdb holds only the in-frame ones, with some missing. The sample records 150,000 to 200,000 clones, around 89% being singletons. This sample is part of a study of blood T cell repertoires in COVID-19. V gene TRBV5-4 combines with J gene TRBJ2-7, with D perhaps TRBD1 (5 bases). The source is a woman aged 25 to 39 with acute or convalescent COVID-19. Sequenced material: peripheral blood. CDR3 in amino acids: CASSLEPDISSYEQYF. The CDR3 DNA reads as TGTGCCAGCAGCTTGGAGCCGGACATTAGCTCCTACGAGCAGTACTTC.